The present T cell receptor (beta chain) was sequenced within a study of PD-1 blockade in classical Hodgkin lymphoma. Study at large: A 3 mg/kg intravenous dose of nivolumab was received by patients every 2 weeks.

Study-wide points: Reports described newly diagnosed patients as having lower baseline TCR diversity than healthy donors. Patients excluded were those beginning nivolumab under 1 year after ASCT. Compared with baseline, CD4+ but not CD8+ TCR diversity had risen significantly by C4D1.

Clones were read by immunoSEQ multiplex PCR, and TCRdb kept only the in-frame ones, dropping some. The table shows fewer than 100,000 clones, with more than 85% occurring only once. Germline loops: CDR1 LNHDA, CDR2 SQIVND (reference sequence). This CDR3 spans 14 amino acids. Trimming stripped 7 bases from V and 4 bases from J, with 13 bases between. With respect to this clone: The antigen is undetermined.

Time point described: cycle 4 day 1 (C4D1), after less than 7 weeks of nivolumab. Each and every patient relapsed after autologous stem cell transplantation, and patients got differing brentuximab vedotin exposure. The receptor comes from a human donor with classical Hodgkin lymphoma. The chain combines TRBV19 with TRBJ2-2; a weak D match, TRBD1 (6 bases). The sequences come from peripheral blood mononuclear cells (PBMCs), collected before the fourth cycle of nivolumab. Here the CDR3 reads CASTWTELTGELFF. CDR3 sequence (DNA): TGTGCCAGTACTTGGACAGAACTCACCGGGGAGCTGTTTTTT.